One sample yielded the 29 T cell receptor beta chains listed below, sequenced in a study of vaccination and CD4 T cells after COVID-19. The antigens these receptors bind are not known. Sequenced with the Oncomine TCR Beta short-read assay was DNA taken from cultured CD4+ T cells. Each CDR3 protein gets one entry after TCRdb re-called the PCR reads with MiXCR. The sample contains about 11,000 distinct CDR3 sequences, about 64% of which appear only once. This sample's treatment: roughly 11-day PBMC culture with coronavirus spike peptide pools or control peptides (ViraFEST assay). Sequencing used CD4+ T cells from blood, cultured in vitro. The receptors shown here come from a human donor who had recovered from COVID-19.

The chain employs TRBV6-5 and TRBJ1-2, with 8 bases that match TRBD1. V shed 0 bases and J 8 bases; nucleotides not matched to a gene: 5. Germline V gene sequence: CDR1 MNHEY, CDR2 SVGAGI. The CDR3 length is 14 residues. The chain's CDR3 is CASSYSGQGGGYTF. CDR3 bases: TGTGCCAGCAGTTACTCAGGACAGGGAGGCGGCTACACCTTC.

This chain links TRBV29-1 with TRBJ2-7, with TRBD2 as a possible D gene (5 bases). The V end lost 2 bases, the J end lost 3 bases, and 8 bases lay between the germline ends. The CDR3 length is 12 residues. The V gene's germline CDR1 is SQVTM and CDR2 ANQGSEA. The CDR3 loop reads CSVEYGDYEQYF. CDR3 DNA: TGCAGCGTTGAATACGGGGACTACGAGCAGTACTTC.

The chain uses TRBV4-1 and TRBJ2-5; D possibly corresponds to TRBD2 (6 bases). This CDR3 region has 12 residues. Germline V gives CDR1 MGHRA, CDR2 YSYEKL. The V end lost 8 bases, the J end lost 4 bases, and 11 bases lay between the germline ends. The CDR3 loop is CASRGVGETQYF. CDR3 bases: TGCGCCAGCCGCGGGGTAGGAGAGACCCAGTACTTC.

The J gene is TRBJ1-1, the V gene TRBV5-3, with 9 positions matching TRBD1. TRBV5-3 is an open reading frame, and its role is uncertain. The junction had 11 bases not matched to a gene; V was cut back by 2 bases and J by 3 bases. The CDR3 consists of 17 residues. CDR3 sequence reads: CARSFTGGAKVDTEAFF. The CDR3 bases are TGTGCCAGAAGCTTCACAGGGGGCGCGAAGGTTGACACTGAAGCTTTCTTT.

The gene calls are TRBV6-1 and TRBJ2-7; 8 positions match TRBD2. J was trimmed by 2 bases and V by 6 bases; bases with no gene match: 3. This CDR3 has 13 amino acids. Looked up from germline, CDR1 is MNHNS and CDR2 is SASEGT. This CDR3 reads CASSGRVAYEQYF. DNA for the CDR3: TGTGCCAGCAGCGGGAGGGTAGCCTACGAGCAGTACTTC.

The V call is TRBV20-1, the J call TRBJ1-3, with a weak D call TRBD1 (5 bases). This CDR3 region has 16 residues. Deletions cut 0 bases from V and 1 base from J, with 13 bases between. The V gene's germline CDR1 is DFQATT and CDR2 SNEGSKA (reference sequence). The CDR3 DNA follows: TGCAGTGCTAGAGACAACCGGGACCCATCTGGAAACACCATATATTTT. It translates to CSARDNRDPSGNTIYF.

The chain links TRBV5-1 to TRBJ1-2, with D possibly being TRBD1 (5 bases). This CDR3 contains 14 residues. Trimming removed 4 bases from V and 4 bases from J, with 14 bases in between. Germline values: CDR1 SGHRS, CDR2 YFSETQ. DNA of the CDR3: TGCGCCAGCAGCCCTGACGGGGGGTTCTATGGCTACACCTTC. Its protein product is CASSPDGGFYGYTF.

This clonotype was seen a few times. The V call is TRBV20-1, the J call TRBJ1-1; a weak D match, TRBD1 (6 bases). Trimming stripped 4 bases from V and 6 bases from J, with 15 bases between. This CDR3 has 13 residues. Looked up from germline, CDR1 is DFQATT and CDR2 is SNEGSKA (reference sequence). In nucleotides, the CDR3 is TGCAGTGCTACGAGGGGGTGGGACTCTGAAGCTTTCTTT. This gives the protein CSATRGWDSEAFF.

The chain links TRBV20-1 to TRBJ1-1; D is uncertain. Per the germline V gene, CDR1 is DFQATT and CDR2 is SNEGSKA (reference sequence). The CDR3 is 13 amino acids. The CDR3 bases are TGCAGCCTACTCCCAAGGGTGGACACTGAAGCTTTCTTT. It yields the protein CSLLPRVDTEAFF.

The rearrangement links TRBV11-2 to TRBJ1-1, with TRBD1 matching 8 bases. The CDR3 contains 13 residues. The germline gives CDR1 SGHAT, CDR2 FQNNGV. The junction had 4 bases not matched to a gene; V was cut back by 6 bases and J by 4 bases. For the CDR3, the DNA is TGTGCCAGCAGAACAGGGGGGAGCACTGAAGCTTTCTTT. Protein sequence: CASRTGGSTEAFF.

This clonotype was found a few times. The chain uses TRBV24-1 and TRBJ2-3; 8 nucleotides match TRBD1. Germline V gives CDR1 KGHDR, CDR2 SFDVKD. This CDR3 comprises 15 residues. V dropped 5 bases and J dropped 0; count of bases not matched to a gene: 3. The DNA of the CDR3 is TGTGCCACCAGTGCGGGGGACAGGAGCACAGATACGCAGTATTTT. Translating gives CATSAGDRSTDTQYF.

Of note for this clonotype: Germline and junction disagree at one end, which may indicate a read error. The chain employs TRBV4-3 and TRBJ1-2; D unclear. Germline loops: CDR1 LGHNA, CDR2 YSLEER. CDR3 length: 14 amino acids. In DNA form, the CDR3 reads TGCGCCAGCAGCCAAGATTGGGTCGATCGGCCGTTCGCCTTC. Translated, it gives CASSQDWVDRPFAF.

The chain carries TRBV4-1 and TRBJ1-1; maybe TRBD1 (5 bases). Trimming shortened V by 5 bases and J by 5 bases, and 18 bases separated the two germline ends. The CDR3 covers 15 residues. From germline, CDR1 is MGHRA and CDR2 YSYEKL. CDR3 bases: TGCGCCAGCAGCTCGGGGCCCCAGGCGAGTACTGAAGCTTTCTTT. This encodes CASSSGPQASTEAFF.

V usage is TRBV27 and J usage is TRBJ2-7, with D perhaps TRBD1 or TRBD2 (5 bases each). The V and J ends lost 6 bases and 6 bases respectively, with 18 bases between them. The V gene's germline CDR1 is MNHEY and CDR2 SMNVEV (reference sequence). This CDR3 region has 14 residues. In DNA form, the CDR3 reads TGTGCCAGCAGGCTGGGGCCGCAGGCGGGCGAGCAGTACTTC. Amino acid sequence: CASRLGPQAGEQYF.

This CDR3 is CATSDFPVDYGYTF. The CDR3 nucleotides are TGTGCCACCAGTGATTTTCCGGTCGACTATGGCTACACCTTC. The V call is TRBV24-1, the J call TRBJ1-2, with unresolved D. V gave up 1 base and J gave up 3 bases, with 8 bases separating them. CDR1 is KGHDR, CDR2 SFDVKD, per germline. The CDR3 is 14 residues long.

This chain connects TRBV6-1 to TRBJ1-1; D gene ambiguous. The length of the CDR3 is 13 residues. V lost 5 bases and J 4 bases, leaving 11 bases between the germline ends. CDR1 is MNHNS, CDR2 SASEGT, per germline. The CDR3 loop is CASSRGDRTEAFF. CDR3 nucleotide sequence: TGTGCCAGCAGTCGCGGGGATCGCACTGAAGCTTTCTTT.

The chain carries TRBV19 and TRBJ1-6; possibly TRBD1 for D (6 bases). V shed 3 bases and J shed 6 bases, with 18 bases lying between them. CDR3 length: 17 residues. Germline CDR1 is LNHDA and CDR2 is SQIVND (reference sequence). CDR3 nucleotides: TGTGCCAGTAGTATGCTCCTCGGGGGGGCGAGTAATTCACCCCTCCACTTT. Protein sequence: CASSMLLGGASNSPLHF. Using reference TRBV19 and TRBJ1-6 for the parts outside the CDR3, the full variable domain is DGGITQSPKYLFRKEGQNVTLSCEQNLNHDAMYWYRQDPGQGLRLIYYSQIVNDFQKGDIAEGYSVSREKKESFPLTVTSAQKNPTAFYLCASSMLLGGASNSPLHFGNGTRLTVT.

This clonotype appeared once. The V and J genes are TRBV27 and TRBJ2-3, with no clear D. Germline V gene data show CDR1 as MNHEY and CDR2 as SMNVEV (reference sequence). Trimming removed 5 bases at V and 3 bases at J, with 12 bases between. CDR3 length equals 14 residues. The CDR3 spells CASSTPRITDTQYF. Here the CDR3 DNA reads TGTGCCAGCAGTACCCCGCGGATAACAGATACGCAGTATTTT.

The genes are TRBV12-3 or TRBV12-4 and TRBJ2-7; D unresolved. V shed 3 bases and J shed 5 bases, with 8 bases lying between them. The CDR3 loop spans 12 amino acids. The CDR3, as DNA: TGTGCCAGCAGTTTCCGGGTCCACGAGCAGTACTTC. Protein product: CASSFRVHEQYF.

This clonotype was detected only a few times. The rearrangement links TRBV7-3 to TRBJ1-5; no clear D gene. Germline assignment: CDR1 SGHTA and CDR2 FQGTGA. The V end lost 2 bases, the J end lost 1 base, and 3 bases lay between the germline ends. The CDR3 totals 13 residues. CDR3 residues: CASSLDSNQPQHF. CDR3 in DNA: TGTGCCAGCAGCTTAGACAGCAATCAGCCCCAGCATTTT.

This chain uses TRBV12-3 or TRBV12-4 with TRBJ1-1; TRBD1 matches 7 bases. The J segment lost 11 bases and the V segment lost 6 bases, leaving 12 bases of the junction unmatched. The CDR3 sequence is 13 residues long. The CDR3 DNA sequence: TGTGCCAGCAGCCTCGGGACAGCCGGCGGGGCTTTCTTT. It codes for CASSLGTAGGAFF.

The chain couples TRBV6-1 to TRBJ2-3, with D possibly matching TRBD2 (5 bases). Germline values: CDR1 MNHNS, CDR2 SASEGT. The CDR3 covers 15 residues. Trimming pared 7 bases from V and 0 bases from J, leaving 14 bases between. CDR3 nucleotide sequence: TGTGCCAGCAAGGTGCGGGCCTTTAGCACAGATACGCAGTATTTT. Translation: CASKVRAFSTDTQYF.

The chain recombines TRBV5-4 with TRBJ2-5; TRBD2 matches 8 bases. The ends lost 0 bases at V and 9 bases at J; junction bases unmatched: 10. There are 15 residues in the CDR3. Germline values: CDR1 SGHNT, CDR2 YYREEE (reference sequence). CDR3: CASSLDGGGTGSQYF. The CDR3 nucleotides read TGTGCCAGCAGCTTGGATGGCGGGGGGACCGGGTCCCAGTACTTC.

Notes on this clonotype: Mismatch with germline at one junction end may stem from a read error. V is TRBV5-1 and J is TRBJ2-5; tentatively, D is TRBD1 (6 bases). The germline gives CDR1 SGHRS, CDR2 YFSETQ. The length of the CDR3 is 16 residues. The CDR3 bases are TGCGCCAGCAGGTTGGGGGCCAGGGATCCCCAAGAGACCCAGTACTTC. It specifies CASRLGARDPQETQYF.

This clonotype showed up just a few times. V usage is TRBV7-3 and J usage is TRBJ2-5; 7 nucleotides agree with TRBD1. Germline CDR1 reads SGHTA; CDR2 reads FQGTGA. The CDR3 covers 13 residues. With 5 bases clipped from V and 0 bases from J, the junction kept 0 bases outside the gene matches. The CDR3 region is CASSRGHQETQYF. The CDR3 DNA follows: TGTGCCAGCAGCAGGGGGCACCAAGAGACCCAGTACTTC.

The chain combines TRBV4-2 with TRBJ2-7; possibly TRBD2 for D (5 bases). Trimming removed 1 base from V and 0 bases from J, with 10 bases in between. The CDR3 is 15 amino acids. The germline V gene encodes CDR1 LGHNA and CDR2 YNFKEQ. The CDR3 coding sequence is TGTGCCAGCAGCCAAGCGAGCGGCAGCTCCTACGAGCAGTACTTC. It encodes CASSQASGSSYEQYF.

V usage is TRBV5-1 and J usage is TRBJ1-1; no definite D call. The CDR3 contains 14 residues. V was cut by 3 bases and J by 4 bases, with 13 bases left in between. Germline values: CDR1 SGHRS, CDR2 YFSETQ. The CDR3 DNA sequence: TGCGCCAGCAGCTGGGGTCCGGGTGGCACTGAAGCTTTCTTT. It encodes CASSWGPGGTEAFF.

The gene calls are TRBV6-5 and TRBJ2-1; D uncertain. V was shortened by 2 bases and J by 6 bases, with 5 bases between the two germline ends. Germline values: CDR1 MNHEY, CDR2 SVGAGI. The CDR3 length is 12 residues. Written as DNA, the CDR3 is TGTGCCAGCAGTTACAGGTCCAATGAGCAGTTCTTC. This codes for CASSYRSNEQFF.

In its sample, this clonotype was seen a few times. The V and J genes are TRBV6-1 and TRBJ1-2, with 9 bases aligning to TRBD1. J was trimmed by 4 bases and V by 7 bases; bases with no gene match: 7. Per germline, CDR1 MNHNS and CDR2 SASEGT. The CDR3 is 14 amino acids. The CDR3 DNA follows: TGTGCCAGCACGGGACAGGGTTTGTCCTATGGCTACACCTTC. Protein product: CASTGQGLSYGYTF.